This entry lists 32 T cell receptor beta chains sequenced from one sample in a study of regulatory dendritic cells for organ transplantation. No antigen is known for these receptors. The method was immunoSEQ multiplex PCR; TCRdb's version includes in-frame clones alone and lacks a portion of them. Counted here are approximately 10,000 clones, around three fifths occurring once; the ten biggest clones make up approximately 0.54%. Allogeneic regulatory or mature dendritic cells were co-cultured for 4 to 6 days with CFSE-labeled sorted T cells at 1:10. Input material: naive CD4+ T cells from blood cultured with dendritic cells. The subset denotes: CD45RA+ naive T cells. These receptors were collected from a human donor in good health.

For the CDR3, the DNA is TGCGCCAGCAGCCAACACGGAGGTACGGCTGAAAAACTGTTTTTT. The encoded protein is CASSQHGGTAEKLFF. The chain links TRBV4-3 to TRBJ1-4; D not certain. Germline V CDR1 and CDR2: LGHNA, YSLEER. Trimming pared 2 bases from V and 7 bases from J, leaving 14 bases between. The CDR3 sequence is 15 residues long.

The CDR3 loop reads CASSLGRDSDQYF. CDR3 coding DNA: TGTGCCAGCAGCTTGGGACGAGACAGTGACCAGTACTTC. The rearrangement joins TRBV5-4 to TRBJ2-5; possible D gene TRBD1, 5 bases. V dropped 0 bases and J dropped 10 bases, with 13 bases sitting between them. Germline CDR1 SGHNT, CDR2 YYREEE (reference sequence). The CDR3 totals 13 residues.

This clone was recorded once. This chain links TRBV7-9 with TRBJ1-1; the match to TRBD1 covers 10 bases. The V segment lost 4 bases and the J segment 1 base; nucleotides outside the gene matches: 0. The length of the CDR3 is 14 residues. CDR1 is SEHNR, CDR2 FQNEAQ, per germline (reference sequence). The chain's CDR3 is CASSWDRGNTEAFF. Written as DNA, the CDR3 is TGTGCCAGCAGCTGGGACAGGGGGAACACTGAAGCTTTCTTT.

The chain carries TRBV6-1 and TRBJ2-5; D is ambiguous. Trimming took 6 bases from V and 7 from J, leaving 9 bases between them. Per germline, CDR1 MNHNS and CDR2 SASEGT. This CDR3 comprises 11 residues. The CDR3 nucleotides read TGTGCCAGCAGCCTTAGAGGGACCCAGTACTTC. Its translation: CASSLRGTQYF.

The chain uses TRBV5-1 and TRBJ2-5, with TRBD2 identical over 14 bases. Trimming at V came to 0 bases and at J to 4 bases, leaving 2 bases not matched to a gene. This CDR3 spans 16 amino acids. Germline CDR1 SGHRS, CDR2 YFSETQ. For the CDR3, the DNA is TGCGCCAGCAGCTTGGTTGGGACTAGCGGGGGAGAGACCCAGTACTTC. Protein product: CASSLVGTSGGETQYF.

In its sample, this clone was seen once. This chain links TRBV27 with TRBJ2-7; 9 bases map to TRBD1. Germline CDR1 MNHEY, CDR2 SMNVEV (reference sequence). CDR3 length equals 13 residues. The junction had 8 bases not matched to a gene; V was cut back by 7 bases and J by 7 bases. CDR3 amino acids: CASTRTGVGEQYF. The CDR3 DNA follows: TGTGCCAGCACCAGGACAGGGGTTGGTGAGCAGTACTTC.

This clone has a handful of counts. The CDR3 region is CASSLVGGGPDTQYF. The CDR3 nucleotides read TGCGCCAGCAGCTTGGTTGGGGGGGGCCCAGATACGCAGTATTTT. This chain connects TRBV5-1 to TRBJ2-3; the D gene is possibly TRBD2 (7 bases). The germline V gene has CDR1 SGHRS and CDR2 YFSETQ. Trimming removed 0 bases at V and 4 bases at J, with 12 bases between. The CDR3 consists of 15 residues.

The chain has TRBV5-1 and TRBJ2-5; 10 nucleotides match TRBD1. Trimming cost V 4 bases and J 1 base; bases outside gene matches: 1. CDR1 and CDR2 (germline): SGHRS, YFSETQ. The CDR3 covers 14 residues. CDR3 sequence (DNA): TGCGCCAGCAGCGGGACAGGGGCCCAAGAGACCCAGTACTTC. Translated: CASSGTGAQETQYF.

This clone was recorded only once. The V call is TRBV18, the J call TRBJ2-1; TRBD2 aligns across 13 bases. Germline trimming cut 3 bases from V and 5 bases from J; bases unmatched to any gene: 1. Germline V gene data show CDR1 as KGHSH and CDR2 as LQKENI. The CDR3 is made up of 15 amino acids. CDR3 amino acids: CASSPTSGGNNEQFF. As DNA, the CDR3 is TGTGCCAGCTCACCGACTAGCGGGGGGAACAATGAGCAGTTCTTC.

There are a few counts of this clone. The V and J genes are TRBV19 and TRBJ1-5; TRBD1 agrees at 9 bases. In germline, CDR1 is LNHDA, CDR2 SQIVND (reference sequence). The CDR3 is 15 residues long. The J segment lost 6 bases and the V segment lost 6 bases, leaving 9 bases of the junction unmatched. The CDR3 is CASRFGTGISQPQHF. DNA of the CDR3: TGTGCCAGTAGATTTGGGACAGGGATTAGTCAGCCCCAGCATTTT.

The genes are TRBV7-2 and TRBJ2-1, with 9 positions matching TRBD2. Germline CDR1 SGHTA, CDR2 FQGNSA. There are 15 residues in the CDR3. Trimming took 8 bases from V and 0 from J; bases not matched to a gene: 5. CDR3 DNA sequence: TGTGCCAGCTGTCTAGCGGGGAGCTCCTACAATGAGCAGTTCTTC. Amino acid sequence: CASCLAGSSYNEQFF.

The chain employs TRBV5-4 and TRBJ1-4; maybe TRBD1 (5 bases). The length of the CDR3 is 15 residues. Germline CDR1 reads SGHNT; CDR2 reads YYREEE (reference sequence). Trimming left V 4 bases short and J 8 bases short, with 18 bases between. CDR3 region: CASSPSMGGNEKLFF. The DNA for the CDR3 is TGTGCCAGCAGCCCCTCCATGGGGGGGAACGAAAAACTGTTTTTT.

V and J are TRBV2 and TRBJ1-2; tentative D call: TRBD1 (6 bases). This CDR3 is 15 amino acids long. Germline CDR1 reads SNHLY; CDR2 reads FYNNEI. Trimming cost V 1 base and J 2 bases, with 11 bases left between them. CDR3: CASSEVQGTNYGYTF. The CDR3 region has the DNA TGTGCCAGCAGTGAAGTACAGGGTACAAACTATGGCTACACCTTC.

In this sample, this clone turned up a few times. The genes are TRBV21-1 and TRBJ2-1; the D segment call TRBD2 is taken from the table without a DNA check. TRBV21-1 is labeled a pseudogene. The CDR3 contains 14 residues. The CDR3 spells CASPPSGGWGEQFF. CDR3 bases: TGTGCCAGCCCCCCTAGCGGGGGGTGGGGTGAGCAGTTCTTC.

V and J are TRBV6-1 and TRBJ2-7, with TRBD1 matching 12 bases. J gave up 5 bases and V 2 bases, and 7 bases lay outside the gene matches. Germline V gene data show CDR1 as MNHNS and CDR2 as SASEGT. The CDR3 contains 16 residues. In DNA form, the CDR3 reads TGTGCCAGCAGTGAAAGTATGGGACAGGGGGCCGACGAGCAGTACTTC. Protein: CASSESMGQGADEQYF.

This clone occurred a few times. The chain carries TRBV27 and TRBJ1-2, with 11 bases that match TRBD1. The germline gives CDR1 MNHEY, CDR2 SMNVEV (reference sequence). Trimming at V came to 6 bases and at J to 7 bases, leaving 19 bases not matched to a gene. The CDR3 has 18 residues. CDR3 DNA: TGTGCCAGCAGCCCTCTGTTCGGGTCCGGACAGGGGGCGATTGGCTACACCTTC. Amino acids: CASSPLFGSGQGAIGYTF.

This clone was found once. V and J are TRBV18 and TRBJ1-5, with unresolved D. There are 13 residues in the CDR3. Germline CDR1 is KGHSH and CDR2 is LQKENI. Trimming removed 5 bases from V and 4 bases from J, with 9 bases in between. The CDR3 bases are TGTGCCAGCTCAGCCGACTGGAATCAGCCCCAGCATTTT. This translates into CASSADWNQPQHF. Supplemented by reference TRBV18 and TRBJ1-5, the full variable domain reads NAGVMQNPRHLVRRRGQEARLRCSPMKGHSHVYWYRQLPEEGLKFMVYLQKENIIDESGMPKERFSAEFPKEGPSILRIQQVVRGDSAAYFCASSADWNQPQHFGDGTRLSIL.

The chain carries TRBV7-9 and TRBJ2-5; TRBD2 might be the D (6 bases). Germline loops: CDR1 SEHNR, CDR2 FQNEAQ (reference sequence). The CDR3 spans 15 residues. Trimming took 2 bases from V and 1 from J, leaving 11 bases between them. CDR3: CASSLLSSAQETQYF. The CDR3 DNA reads TGTGCCAGCAGCTTATTATCTAGCGCCCAAGAGACCCAGTACTTC.

The chain has TRBV5-5 and TRBJ2-3; D perhaps matches TRBD2 (6 bases). V was cut by 6 bases and J by 0 bases, with 11 bases left in between. This CDR3 has 14 residues. Germline CDR1 SGHKS, CDR2 YYEKEE (reference sequence). This CDR3 reads CASNLRGSTDTQYF. The CDR3 nucleotides read TGTGCCAGCAACCTCCGGGGGAGCACAGATACGCAGTATTTT.

This clone appeared a few times. V gene TRBV9 combines with J gene TRBJ2-3; 10 bases fit TRBD2. V was pared by 4 bases and J by 0 bases, with 5 bases of the junction left unmatched. This CDR3 has 16 amino acids. Germline V gene lookup returns CDR1 SGDLS and CDR2 YYNGEE. CDR3 nucleotide sequence: TGTGCCAGCAGCATCCTAGCGGGGGTTAGCACAGATACGCAGTATTTT. Protein product: CASSILAGVSTDTQYF.

The V gene is TRBV10-3, the J gene TRBJ2-1; 9 bases are a match to TRBD2. This CDR3 is built from 15 residues. Germline lookup yields CDR1 ENHRY and CDR2 SYGVKD. V gave up 5 bases and J gave up 10 bases; unmatched junction bases: 12. The CDR3 loop reads CAISSLAGPGGEQFF. CDR3 DNA sequence: TGTGCCATCAGTTCACTAGCGGGCCCCGGGGGGGAGCAGTTCTTC.

This clone came up a few times. V is TRBV2 and J is TRBJ2-3, with D possibly TRBD1 on 6 matching bases. The CDR3 consists of 14 residues. Germline assignment: CDR1 SNHLY and CDR2 FYNNEI. The V end lost 7 bases, the J end lost 2 bases, and 13 bases lay between the germline ends. The CDR3 DNA is TGTGCCAGCACTGGTACAGGGCACACAGATACGCAGTATTTT. Translating gives CASTGTGHTDTQYF.

J is TRBJ1-6 and V is TRBV6-5; D gene ambiguous. CDR1 is MNHEY and CDR2 is SVGAGI in the germline V gene. Trimming cost V 4 bases and J 9 bases, with 10 bases left between them. CDR3 length: 13 residues. CDR3 protein: CASSSKQSSPLHF. The CDR3 region has the DNA TGTGCCAGCAGTTCCAAACAGAGTTCACCCCTCCACTTT.

The chain is built from TRBV12-5 and TRBJ2-1, with 13 bases matching TRBD2. This CDR3 is 16 amino acids long. CDR1 and CDR2 (germline): LGHNT, FRNRAP. After removal of 6 bases from V and 4 bases from J, the junction contained 6 bases not matched to a gene. CDR3 loop: CASGRTSGGAYNEQFF. DNA of the CDR3: TGTGCTAGTGGCCGCACTAGCGGGGGGGCTTACAATGAGCAGTTCTTC.

The CDR3 DNA is TGTGCCAGCAGTCGACAGGGGCTGAACACTGAAGCTTTCTTT. It is translated as CASSRQGLNTEAFF. The chain combines TRBV27 with TRBJ1-1; 8 bases are shared with TRBD1. This CDR3 is built from 14 residues. The V gene's germline CDR1 is MNHEY and CDR2 SMNVEV (reference sequence). V was pared by 5 bases and J by 0 bases, with 2 bases of the junction left unmatched.

The chain couples TRBV6-5 to TRBJ1-2; the D gene is possibly TRBD1 (5 bases). The CDR3 is 14 residues long. V lost 2 bases and J 5 bases, leaving 12 bases between the germline ends. CDR1 and CDR2 from the germline V gene are MNHEY and SVGAGI. This CDR3 is CASSYARVSYGYTF. The DNA for the CDR3 is TGTGCCAGCAGTTACGCCAGGGTATCATATGGCTACACCTTC.

This rearrangement joins TRBV5-8 to TRBJ2-1, with 9 bases matching TRBD1. This CDR3 is 16 amino acids long. The germline V gene has CDR1 SGHTS and CDR2 YDEGEE. Trimming took 3 bases from V and 3 from J; bases not matched to a gene: 7. For the CDR3, the DNA is TGTGCCAGCAGCTATTTACAGGGGGCCCTCTACAATGAGCAGTTCTTC. Translating gives CASSYLQGALYNEQFF.

This chain joins TRBV4-2 and TRBJ2-4, with D tentatively TRBD1 (7 bases). The germline V gene has CDR1 LGHNA and CDR2 YNFKEQ. V was clipped by 3 bases and J by 0 bases, with 12 bases between them. The CDR3 has 16 amino acids. The DNA for the CDR3 is TGTGCCAGCAGCCAGGCGGGACAGTTAGCCAAAAACATTCAGTACTTC. It is translated as CASSQAGQLAKNIQYF.

This chain joins TRBV29-1 and TRBJ2-1; the match to TRBD1 covers 10 bases. V dropped 7 bases and J dropped 9; count of bases not matched to a gene: 6. CDR3 length: 12 amino acids. Germline V gene data show CDR1 as SQVTM and CDR2 as ANQGSEA. The CDR3 sequence is CSADRGQVEQFF. The CDR3, as DNA: TGCAGCGCAGACAGGGGGCAGGTTGAGCAGTTCTTC.

V is TRBV9 and J is TRBJ1-1, with D unresolved. Trimming took off 4 bases at V and 1 base at J, with 14 bases between the two ends. CDR3 length equals 15 residues. The germline gives CDR1 SGDLS, CDR2 YYNGEE. The CDR3 DNA reads as TGTGCCAGCAGCCTTTCGAACCGGGGGAACACTGAAGCTTTCTTT. Translating it yields CASSLSNRGNTEAFF.

In this sample, this clone turned up once. This chain links TRBV5-1 with TRBJ2-7; D ambiguous. V lost 2 bases to trimming and J lost 3 bases, with 12 bases between them. The length of the CDR3 is 14 residues. The germline gives CDR1 SGHRS, CDR2 YFSETQ. CDR3 protein: CASSFEAVNYEQYF. DNA of the CDR3: TGCGCCAGCAGCTTCGAGGCGGTTAACTACGAGCAGTACTTC.

This clone was recorded only once. DNA for the CDR3: TGTGCCAGCAGCTTGGACTTTTCTAGGTCACCCCTCCACTTT. Its protein product is CASSLDFSRSPLHF. The chain couples TRBV5-4 to TRBJ1-6, with D unclear. The V and J ends lost 0 bases and 10 bases respectively, with 11 bases between them. Germline-derived CDR1 and CDR2 are SGHNT and YYREEE (reference sequence). The CDR3 runs to 14 residues.